This entry features one TCR beta chain sequence. The antigen is undetermined. The CDR3 totals 16 residues. Germline V gene data show CDR1 as SGHDT and CDR2 as YYEEEE. J lost 11 bases, V lost 3 bases, and 15 bases had no gene match. This sample is part of a study of OX40 agonist ivuxolimab in advanced cancers. Whole-study context: Ivuxolimab doses were 0.01, 0.1, 0.3, 1.5, 3 or 10 mg/kg every 2 weeks. In three patients, partial responses were observed, one with hepatocellular carcinoma and two with cutaneous melanoma. Whole-study findings and limits: CD4+ and CD8+ blood T cells expanded clonally by week 6 at 0.1 to 3.0 mg/kg.

Clones were sequenced by immunoSEQ multiplex PCR, and TCRdb holds only the in-frame ones, with some missing. Here the sample spans 70,000 to 80,000 clones, around 80% being singletons. The TCR was taken from an adult with an advanced solid tumor such as melanoma, head and neck, liver or kidney cancer. The sample here was CD4+ or CD8+ T cells sorted from blood, taken in a trial of the OX40 agonist ivuxolimab. The chain carries TRBV5-6 and TRBJ1-5, with 9 bases matching TRBD1. The CDR3 DNA reads as TGTGCCAGCAGCTCCGGGACAGGGAGGATGGGGAGGACCCAGCATTTT. It yields the protein CASSSGTGRMGRTQHF. Looking up the rest from reference TRBV5-6 and TRBJ1-5 gives the full variable domain: DAGVTQSPTHLIKTRGQQVTLRCSPKSGHDTVSWYQQALGQGPQFIFQYYEEEERQRGNFPDRFSGHQFPNYSSELNVNALLLGDSALYLCASSSGTGRMGRTQHFGDGTRLSIL.